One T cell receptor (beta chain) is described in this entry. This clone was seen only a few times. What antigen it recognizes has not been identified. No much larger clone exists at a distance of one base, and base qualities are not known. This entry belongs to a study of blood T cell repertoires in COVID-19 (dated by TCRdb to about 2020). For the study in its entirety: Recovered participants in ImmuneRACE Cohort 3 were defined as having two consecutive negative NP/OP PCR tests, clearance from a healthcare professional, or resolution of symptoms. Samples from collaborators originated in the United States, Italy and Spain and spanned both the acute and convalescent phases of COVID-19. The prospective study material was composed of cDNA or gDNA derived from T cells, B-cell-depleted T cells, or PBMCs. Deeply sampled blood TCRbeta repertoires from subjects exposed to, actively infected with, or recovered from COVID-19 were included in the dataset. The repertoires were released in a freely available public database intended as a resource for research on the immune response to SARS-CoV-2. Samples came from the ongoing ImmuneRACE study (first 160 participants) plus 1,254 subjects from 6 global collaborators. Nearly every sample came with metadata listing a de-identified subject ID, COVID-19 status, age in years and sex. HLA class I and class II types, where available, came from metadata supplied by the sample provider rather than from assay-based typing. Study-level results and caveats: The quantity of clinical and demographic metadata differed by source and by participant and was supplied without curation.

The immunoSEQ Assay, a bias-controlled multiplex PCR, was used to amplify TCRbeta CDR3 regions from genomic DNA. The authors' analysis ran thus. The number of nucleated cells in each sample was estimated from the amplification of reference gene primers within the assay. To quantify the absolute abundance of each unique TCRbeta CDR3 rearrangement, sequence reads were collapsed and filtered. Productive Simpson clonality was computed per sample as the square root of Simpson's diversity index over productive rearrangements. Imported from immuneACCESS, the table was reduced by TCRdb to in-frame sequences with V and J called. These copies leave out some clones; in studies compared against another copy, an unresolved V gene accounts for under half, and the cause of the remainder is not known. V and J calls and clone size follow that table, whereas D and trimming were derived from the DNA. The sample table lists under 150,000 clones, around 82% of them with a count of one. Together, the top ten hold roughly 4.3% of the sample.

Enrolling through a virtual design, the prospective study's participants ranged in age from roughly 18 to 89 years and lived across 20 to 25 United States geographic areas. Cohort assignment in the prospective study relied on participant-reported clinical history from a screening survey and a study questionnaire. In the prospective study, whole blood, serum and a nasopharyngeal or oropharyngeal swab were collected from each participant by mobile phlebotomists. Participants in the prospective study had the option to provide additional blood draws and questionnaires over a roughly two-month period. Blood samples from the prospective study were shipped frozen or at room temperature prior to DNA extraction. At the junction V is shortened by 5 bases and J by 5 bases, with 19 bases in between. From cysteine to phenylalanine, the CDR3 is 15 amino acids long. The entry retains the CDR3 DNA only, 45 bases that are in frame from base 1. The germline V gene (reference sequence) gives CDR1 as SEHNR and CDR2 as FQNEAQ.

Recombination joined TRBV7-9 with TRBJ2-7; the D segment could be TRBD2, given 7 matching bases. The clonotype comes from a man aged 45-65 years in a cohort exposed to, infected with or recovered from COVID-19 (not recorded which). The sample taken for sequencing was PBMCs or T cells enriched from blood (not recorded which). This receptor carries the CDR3 CASSERGGRDHEQYF. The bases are TGTGCCAGCAGCGAACGAGGGGGGAGGGACCACGAGCAGTACTTC.